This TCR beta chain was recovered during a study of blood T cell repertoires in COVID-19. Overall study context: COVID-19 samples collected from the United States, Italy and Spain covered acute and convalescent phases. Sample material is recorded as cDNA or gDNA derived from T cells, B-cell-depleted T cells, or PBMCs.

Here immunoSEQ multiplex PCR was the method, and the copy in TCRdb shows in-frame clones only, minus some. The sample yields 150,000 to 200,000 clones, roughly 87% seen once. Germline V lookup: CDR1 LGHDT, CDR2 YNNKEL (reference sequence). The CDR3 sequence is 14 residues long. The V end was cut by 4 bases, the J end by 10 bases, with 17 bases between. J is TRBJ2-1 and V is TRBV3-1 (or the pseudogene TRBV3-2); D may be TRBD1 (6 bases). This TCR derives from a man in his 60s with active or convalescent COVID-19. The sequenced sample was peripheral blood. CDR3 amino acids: CASSPMHRVAEQFF. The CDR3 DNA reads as TGTGCCAGCAGCCCAATGCACAGGGTCGCGGAGCAGTTCTTC.